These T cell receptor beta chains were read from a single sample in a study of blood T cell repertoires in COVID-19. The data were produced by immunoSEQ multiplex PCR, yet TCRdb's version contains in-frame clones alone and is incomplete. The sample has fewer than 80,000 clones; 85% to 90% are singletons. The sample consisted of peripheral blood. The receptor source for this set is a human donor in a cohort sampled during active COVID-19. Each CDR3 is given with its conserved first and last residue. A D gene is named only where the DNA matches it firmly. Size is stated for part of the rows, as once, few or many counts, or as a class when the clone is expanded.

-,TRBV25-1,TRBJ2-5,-,CASSFPFGYVQGQETQYF,TGTGCCAGCAGTTTTCCCTTTGGTTACGTACAGGGACAAGAGACCCAGTACTTC
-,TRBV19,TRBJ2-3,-,CASSIDPGTSTDTQYF,TGTGCCAGTAGTATAGACCCCGGGACAAGCACAGATACGCAGTATTTT
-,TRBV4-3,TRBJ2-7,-,CASSQDDRDSLYEQYF,TGCGCCAGCAGCCAAGATGACAGGGACTCTCTCTACGAGCAGTACTTC
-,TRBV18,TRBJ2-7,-,CASHSGGGDWVQYF,TGTGCCAGCCACTCAGGCGGGGGCGACTGGGTGCAGTACTTC
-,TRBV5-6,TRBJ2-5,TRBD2,CASSFTSGNQETQYF,TGTGCCAGCAGCTTCACTAGCGGGAACCAAGAGACCCAGTACTTC
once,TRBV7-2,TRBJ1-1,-,CASSPQGRNTEAFF,TGTGCCAGCAGCCCCCAGGGGCGGAACACTGAAGCTTTCTTT
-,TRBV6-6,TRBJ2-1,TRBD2,CASRELAVTYNEQFF,TGTGCCAGCAGAGAACTAGCGGTTACCTACAATGAGCAGTTCTTC
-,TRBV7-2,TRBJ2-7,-,CASSPNSPGYEQYF,TGTGCCAGCAGCCCCAACTCGCCCGGCTACGAGCAGTACTTC
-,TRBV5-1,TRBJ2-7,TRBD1,CASSEDRGLNF,TGCGCCAGCAGCGAAGACAGGGGTTTAAACTTC
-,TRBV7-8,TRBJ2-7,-,CASSLGFGDEQYF,TGTGCCAGCAGCTTAGGTTTTGGAGACGAGCAGTACTTC
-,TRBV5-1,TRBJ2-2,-,CASSLVQGNTGELFF,TGCGCCAGCAGCTTGGTACAGGGTAACACCGGGGAGCTGTTTTTT
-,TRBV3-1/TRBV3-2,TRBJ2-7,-,CASSQVRGTETYEQYF,TGTGCCAGCAGCCAAGTAAGGGGAACGGAAACCTACGAGCAGTACTTC
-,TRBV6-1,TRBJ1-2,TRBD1,CASSERQGNYGYTF,TGTGCCAGCAGTGAGAGACAGGGCAACTATGGCTACACCTTC
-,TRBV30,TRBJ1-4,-,CAWSNAGVANEKLFF,TGTGCCTGGAGTAACGCAGGGGTCGCTAATGAAAAACTGTTTTTT
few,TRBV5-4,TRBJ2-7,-,CASSLGASQNYEQYF,TGTGCCAGCAGCCTGGGGGCTAGCCAGAACTACGAGCAGTACTTC
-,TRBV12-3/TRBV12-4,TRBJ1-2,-,CASSLRRDYGYTF,TGTGCCAGCAGTTTAAGGAGGGACTATGGCTACACCTTC
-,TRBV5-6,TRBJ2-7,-,CASHQWSYEQYF,TGTGCCAGCCACCAGTGGTCCTACGAGCAGTACTTC
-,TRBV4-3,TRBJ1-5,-,CASSQDRYGNQPQHF,TGCGCCAGCAGCCAAGATCGGTACGGCAATCAGCCCCAGCATTTT
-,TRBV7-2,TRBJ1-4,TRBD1,CASSKKTGGNEKLFF,TGTGCCAGCAGCAAGAAGACAGGGGGGAATGAAAAACTGTTTTTT
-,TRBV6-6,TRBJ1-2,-,CASSPDRVYGYTF,TGTGCCAGCAGCCCCGACAGAGTCTATGGCTACACCTTC